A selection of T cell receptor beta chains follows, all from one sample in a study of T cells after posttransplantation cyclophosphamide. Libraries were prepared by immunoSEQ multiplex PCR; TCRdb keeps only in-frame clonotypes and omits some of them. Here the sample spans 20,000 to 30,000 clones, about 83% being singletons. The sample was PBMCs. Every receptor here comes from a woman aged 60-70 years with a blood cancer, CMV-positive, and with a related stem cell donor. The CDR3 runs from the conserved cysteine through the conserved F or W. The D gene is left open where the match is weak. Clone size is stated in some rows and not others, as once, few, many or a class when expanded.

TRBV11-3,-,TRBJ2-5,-,CASSLGLETQYF,TGTGCCAGCAGCTTGGGCCTTGAGACCCAGTACTTC
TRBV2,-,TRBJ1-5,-,CASSGRGQPQHF,TGTGCCAGCAGTGGGCGGGGGCAGCCCCAGCATTTT
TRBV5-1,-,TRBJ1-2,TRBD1,CASSSTDRGNYGYTF,TGCGCCAGCAGCTCGACTGACAGGGGGAACTATGGCTACACCTTC
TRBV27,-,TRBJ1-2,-,CASSYTRGYGYTF,TGTGCCAGCAGTTACACTCGGGGCTATGGCTACACCTTC
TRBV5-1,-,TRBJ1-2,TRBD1,CASSPGQGGYTF,TGCGCCAGCAGCCCCGGACAGGGAGGCTACACCTTC
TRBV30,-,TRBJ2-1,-,CAWNPRVREQFF,TGTGCCTGGAACCCCCGGGTTAGAGAGCAGTTCTTC
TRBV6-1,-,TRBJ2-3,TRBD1,CASSWTGPPDTQYF,TGTGCCAGCAGCTGGACAGGACCCCCAGATACGCAGTATTTT
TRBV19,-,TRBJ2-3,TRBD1,CASSFGTGLTDTQYF,TGTGCCAGTAGTTTCGGGACAGGGCTCACAGATACGCAGTATTTT
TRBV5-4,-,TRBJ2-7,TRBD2,CASSLTSGKVEQYF,TGTGCCAGCAGCTTGACTAGCGGGAAAGTCGAGCAGTACTTC
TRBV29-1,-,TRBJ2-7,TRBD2,CSVATSGNTYEQYF,TGCAGCGTTGCAACTAGCGGGAATACCTACGAGCAGTACTTC
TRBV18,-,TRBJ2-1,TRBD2,CASSPVGLAGGAPGKGQFF,TGTGCCAGCTCTCCGGTCGGACTAGCGGGAGGGGCCCCGGGGAAGGGGCAGTTCTTC
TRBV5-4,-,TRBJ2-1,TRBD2,CASSKVSGRAYNEQFF,TGTGCCAGCAGCAAAGTTAGCGGGAGGGCCTACAATGAGCAGTTCTTC
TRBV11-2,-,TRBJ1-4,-,CASRFAGQEKLFF,TGTGCCAGCAGGTTCGCAGGTCAAGAAAAACTGTTTTTT
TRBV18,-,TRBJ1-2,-,CASSPGPNYGYTF,TGTGCCAGCTCACCAGGGCCGAACTATGGCTACACCTTC
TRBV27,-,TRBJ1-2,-,CASSLYGGYGYTF,TGTGCCAGCAGTTTATACGGAGGATATGGCTACACCTTC
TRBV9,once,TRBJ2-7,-,CASSAGGPYEQYF,TGTGCCAGCAGCGCCGGGGGACCCTACGAGCAGTACTTC
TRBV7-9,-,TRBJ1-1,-,CASSFSGAHTEAFF,TGTGCCAGCAGCTTTTCAGGGGCCCACACTGAAGCTTTCTTT
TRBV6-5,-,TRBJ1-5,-,CASSRTGQPQHF,TGTGCCAGCAGCCGAACGGGGCAGCCCCAGCATTTT
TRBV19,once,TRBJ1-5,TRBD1,CASSIVPTGNQPQHF,TGTGCCAGTAGTATAGTTCCGACAGGGAATCAGCCCCAGCATTTT
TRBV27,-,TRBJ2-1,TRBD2,CASHSGSPYNEQFF,TGTGCCAGCCACAGCGGGAGCCCATACAATGAGCAGTTCTTC
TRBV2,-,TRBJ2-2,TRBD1,CASIKDRVGNTGELFF,TGTGCCAGCATCAAAGACAGGGTTGGGAACACCGGGGAGCTGTTTTTT
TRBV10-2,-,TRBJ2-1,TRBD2,CASSGTRSYNEQFF,TGCGCCAGCTCCGGGACTAGGTCCTACAATGAGCAGTTCTTC
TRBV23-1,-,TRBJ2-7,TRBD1,CASSHLRDRDSYEQYF,TGCGCCAGCAGTCACCTCCGGGACAGGGACTCCTACGAGCAGTACTTC
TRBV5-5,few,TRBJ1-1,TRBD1,CASSDTRTGDLEAFF,TGTGCCAGCAGCGACACCAGGACAGGGGACTTGGAAGCTTTCTTT
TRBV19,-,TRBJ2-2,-,CASSIPRGSSANTGELFF,TGTGCCAGTAGTATACCCCGAGGGAGTAGCGCTAACACCGGGGAGCTGTTTTTT
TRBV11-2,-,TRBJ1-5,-,CASSPSGAFNQPQHF,TGTGCCAGCAGCCCCTCTGGGGCCTTCAATCAGCCCCAGCATTTT
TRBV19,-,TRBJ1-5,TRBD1,CASSANRGGDQPQHF,TGTGCCAGTAGTGCCAACAGGGGTGGTGATCAGCCCCAGCATTTT
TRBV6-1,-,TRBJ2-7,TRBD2,CASSGLAGGHEQYF,TGTGCCAGCAGTGGATTAGCGGGAGGGCACGAGCAGTACTTC
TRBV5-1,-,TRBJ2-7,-,CASSEAAGPSPYEQYF,TGCGCCAGCAGCGAAGCCGCGGGCCCATCCCCCTACGAGCAGTACTTC
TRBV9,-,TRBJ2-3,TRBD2,CASSVTTSGSIADTQYF,TGTGCCAGCAGCGTAACCACTAGCGGGAGTATCGCAGATACGCAGTATTTT
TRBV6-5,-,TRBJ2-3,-,CASSSGGGIDTQYF,TGTGCCAGCAGTTCGGGTGGCGGGATCGATACGCAGTATTTT
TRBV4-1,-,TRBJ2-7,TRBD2,CASSQGEAGGFYEQYF,TGCGCCAGCAGCCAAGGTGAAGCGGGAGGCTTCTACGAGCAGTACTTC
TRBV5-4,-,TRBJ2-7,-,CASSSMSGVYEQYF,TGTGCCAGCAGCTCCATGTCGGGAGTATACGAGCAGTACTTC
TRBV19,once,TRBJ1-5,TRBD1,CASTLSGQGANQPQHF,TGTGCCAGTACCTTATCCGGACAGGGGGCCAATCAGCCCCAGCATTTT
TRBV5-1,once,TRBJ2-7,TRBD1,CASSFDRGDSYEQYF,TGCGCCAGCAGCTTTGACAGGGGGGATTCCTACGAGCAGTACTTC
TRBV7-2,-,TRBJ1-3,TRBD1,CASSSGQGVAGNTIYF,TGTGCCAGCAGCTCCGGACAGGGGGTAGCTGGAAACACCATATATTTT
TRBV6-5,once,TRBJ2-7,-,CASTASAKYEQYF,TGTGCCAGCACCGCCAGCGCGAAATACGAGCAGTACTTC
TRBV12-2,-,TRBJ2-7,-,CASRSKLGGLDYEQYF,TGTGCAAGTCGCTCGAAGCTGGGGGGACTAGACTACGAGCAGTACTTC
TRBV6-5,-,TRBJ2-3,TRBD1,CASSYSTGFRTDTQYF,TGTGCCAGCAGTTACTCGACAGGGTTTCGGACAGATACGCAGTATTTT
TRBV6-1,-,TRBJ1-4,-,CASSGQQDEKLFF,TGTGCCAGCAGCGGCCAGCAGGATGAAAAACTGTTTTTT
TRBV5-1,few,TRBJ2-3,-,CASSLVFGTDTQYF,TGCGCCAGCAGCTTGGTATTTGGCACAGATACGCAGTATTTT
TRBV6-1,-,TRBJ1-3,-,CASSTGVGNTIYF,TGTGCCAGCAGTACAGGAGTTGGAAACACCATATATTTT
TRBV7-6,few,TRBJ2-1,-,CASSLVLLASNNEQFF,TGTGCCAGCAGCTTAGTGTTGCTAGCGTCCAACAATGAGCAGTTCTTC
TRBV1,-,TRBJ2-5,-,CTSSPLPGVHGSQETQYF,TGCACCAGCAGCCCCCTCCCCGGCGTCCACGGGAGCCAAGAGACCCAGTACTTC
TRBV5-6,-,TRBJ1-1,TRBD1,CASSLTGTGIFF,TGTGCCAGCAGCTTGACCGGGACAGGGATCTTCTTT
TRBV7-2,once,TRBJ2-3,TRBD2,CASSATSGGGTDTQYF,TGTGCCAGCAGCGCAACTAGCGGAGGAGGGACAGATACGCAGTATTTT
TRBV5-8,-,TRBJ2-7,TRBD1,CAFRAGQGIGEQYF,TGTGCCTTTCGAGCGGGACAGGGAATTGGTGAGCAGTACTTC
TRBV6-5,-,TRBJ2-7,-,CASSYSSKYEQYF,TGTGCCAGCAGTTACTCGTCTAAGTACGAGCAGTACTTC
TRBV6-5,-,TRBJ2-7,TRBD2,CASSPWTRSIKQYF,TGTGCCAGCAGCCCCTGGACTAGGAGCATCAAGCAGTACTTC